The T cell receptor beta chain described here comes from a study of blood T cell repertoires in COVID-19 (dated by TCRdb to the early 2020s). Background on the whole study: Samples covering the acute and convalescent phases of COVID-19 were provided by collaborators in the United States, Italy and Spain. The prospective study material was composed of cDNA or gDNA derived from T cells, B-cell-depleted T cells, or PBMCs. The dataset comprised deeply sampled blood TCRbeta repertoires from subjects exposed to, actively infected with, or recovered from COVID-19. The repertoires were released in a freely available public database intended as a resource for research on the immune response to SARS-CoV-2. The samples were drawn from the first 160 participants of the ongoing ImmuneRACE study and from about 1,200 subjects provided by 6 global collaborators. Sample metadata almost always included a de-identified subject ID, COVID-19 status, age in years and sex. HLA class I and class II types, where available, came from metadata supplied by the sample provider rather than from assay-based typing.

TCRbeta CDR3 regions were amplified from genomic DNA by means of the immunoSEQ Assay, a bias-controlled multiplex PCR. The published analysis was carried out like this. Nucleated cell counts per sample were estimated from amplification of reference gene primers within the assay. Sequence reads were collapsed and filtered to measure the absolute abundance of every unique TCRbeta CDR3 rearrangement. For each sample, productive Simpson clonality was calculated by taking the square root of Simpson's diversity index across productive rearrangements. TCRdb's version of the immuneACCESS table is confined to in-frame rearrangements and falls short of the full clone set. An unresolved V gene accounts for under half of the shortfall where checked; the remainder is of unknown origin. The V and J calls and clone size are taken from that table; D and trimming were inferred from the DNA. The table for this sample lists tens of thousands of clones; roughly four fifths of them were counted only once. Of the sample, 9.5% to 15% is held by the ten largest clones.

Overall study results and their limits: How much clinical and demographic metadata was included differed by source and by participant, and the metadata was provided uncurated.

Collaborating institutions collected whole blood in K2EDTA tubes following their own protocols. Collaborator samples were shipped for TCRbeta analysis as frozen whole blood, isolated PBMCs, or DNA extracted from either sample type. As encoded in the germline V gene (reference sequence), CDR1 is LNHDA while CDR2 is SQIVND. At the junction V is shortened by 4 bases and J by 3 bases; bases outside the gene matches: 0. The CDR3 holds 13 amino acids from the cysteine to the phenylalanine. The CDR3 DNA has 39 bases and is translated from base 1. This clone showed up just a few times. Its antigen has not been determined. Qualities for individual bases were not recorded, and no much larger clone is one base off.

The TCR was taken from a human donor in a cohort sampled during active COVID-19. Sample: peripheral blood. The chain employs TRBV19 and TRBJ1-2; 9 bases in the middle match TRBD1. The sequence in DNA is TGTGCCAGTAGTAGGACAGGGGACTATGGCTACACCTTC. It codes for CASSRTGDYGYTF.